This TCR beta chain was sequenced in a study of blood T cell repertoires in COVID-19. Study in general: Acute and convalescent COVID-19 samples came from the United States, Italy and Spain.

CDR3 length: 15 amino acids. Trimming cost V 5 bases and J 3 bases, with 16 bases left between them. In germline, CDR1 is MDHEN, CDR2 SYDVKM. Here immunoSEQ multiplex PCR was the method, and the copy in TCRdb shows in-frame clones only, minus some. The table includes under 350,000 clones, 89% detected once. Enrollees, roughly 18 to 89 years old, lived in 24 US areas. Symptom resolution, clearance, or two negative PCRs marked donors in Cohort 3 as recovered. Sequencing was done on a sample of PBMCs or T cells enriched from blood (not recorded which). The genes are TRBV28 and TRBJ1-2, with D possibly matching TRBD1 (6 bases). The origin of this receptor is a woman in her fifties or sixties who had recovered from COVID-19. CDR3 in amino acids: CASSPTGRGDYGYTF. The CDR3 bases are TGTGCCAGCAGTCCGACAGGTCGGGGAGACTATGGCTACACCTTC.